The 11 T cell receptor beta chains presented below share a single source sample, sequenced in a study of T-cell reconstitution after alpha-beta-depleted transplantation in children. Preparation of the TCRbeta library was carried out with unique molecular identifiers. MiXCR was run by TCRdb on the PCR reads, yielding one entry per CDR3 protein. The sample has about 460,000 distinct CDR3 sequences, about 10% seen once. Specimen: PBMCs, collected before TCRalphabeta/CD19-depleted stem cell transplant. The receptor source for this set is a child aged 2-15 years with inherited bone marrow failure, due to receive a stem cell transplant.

The DNA of the CDR3 is TGTGCCAGTAGTATATGGGGGGCTACTGAAGCTTTCTTT. This translates into CASSIWGATEAFF. The V call is TRBV19, the J call TRBJ1-1, with D possibly matching TRBD1 (6 bases). The CDR3 is made up of 13 amino acids. CDR1 is LNHDA and CDR2 is SQIVND in the germline V gene (reference sequence). Trimming stripped 2 bases from V and 5 bases from J, with 9 bases between.

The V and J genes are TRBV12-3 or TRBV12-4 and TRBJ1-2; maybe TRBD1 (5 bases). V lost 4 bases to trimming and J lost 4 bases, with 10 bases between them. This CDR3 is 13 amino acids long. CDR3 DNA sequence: TGTGCCAGCAGTTCTCGACAGACCTATGGCTACACCTTC. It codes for CASSSRQTYGYTF.

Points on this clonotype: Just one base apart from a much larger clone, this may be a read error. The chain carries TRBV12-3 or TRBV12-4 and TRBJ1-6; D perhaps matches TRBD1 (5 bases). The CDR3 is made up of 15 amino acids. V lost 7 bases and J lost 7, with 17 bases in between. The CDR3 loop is CASTLRGVENSPLHF. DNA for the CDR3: TGTGCCAGCACCCTCCGGGGGGTGGAGAATTCACCCCTCCACTTT.

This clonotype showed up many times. The CDR3 DNA follows: TGTGCCATCAGTGAAACCTTAGGGAGGAGGAACGAGCAGTACTTC. Translated: CAISETLGRRNEQYF. The chain recombines TRBV10-3 with TRBJ2-7, with D possibly TRBD2 on 6 matching bases. Trimming took 3 bases from V and 5 from J, leaving 17 bases between them. The CDR3 loop spans 15 amino acids. The germline V gene has CDR1 ENHRY and CDR2 SYGVKD.

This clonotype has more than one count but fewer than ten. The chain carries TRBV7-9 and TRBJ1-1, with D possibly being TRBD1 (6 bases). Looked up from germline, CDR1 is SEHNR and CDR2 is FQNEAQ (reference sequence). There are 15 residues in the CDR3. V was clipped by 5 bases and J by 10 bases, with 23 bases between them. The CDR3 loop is CASSVGPVRGTSAFF. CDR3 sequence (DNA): TGTGCCAGCAGCGTAGGCCCAGTAAGGGGGACGTCAGCTTTCTTT.

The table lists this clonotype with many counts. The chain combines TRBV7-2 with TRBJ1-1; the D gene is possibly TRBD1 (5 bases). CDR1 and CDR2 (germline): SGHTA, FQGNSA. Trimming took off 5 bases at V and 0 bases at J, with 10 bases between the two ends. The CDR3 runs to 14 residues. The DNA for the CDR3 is TGTGCCAGCAGCAAAGGGGCCCTGAACACTGAAGCTTTCTTT. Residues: CASSKGALNTEAFF.

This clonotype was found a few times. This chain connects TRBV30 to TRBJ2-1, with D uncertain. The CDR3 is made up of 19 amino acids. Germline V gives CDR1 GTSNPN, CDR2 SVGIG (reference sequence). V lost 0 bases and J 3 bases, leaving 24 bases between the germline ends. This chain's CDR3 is CAWSVGPSRRIRRYNEQFF. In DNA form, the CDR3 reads TGTGCCTGGAGTGTAGGGCCTTCAAGACGAATTCGTCGCTACAATGAGCAGTTCTTC.

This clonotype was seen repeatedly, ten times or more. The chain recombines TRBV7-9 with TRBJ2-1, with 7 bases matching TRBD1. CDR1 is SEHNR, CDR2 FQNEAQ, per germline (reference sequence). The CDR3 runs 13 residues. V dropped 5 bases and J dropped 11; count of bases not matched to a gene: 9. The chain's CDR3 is CASSPEGAIKQFF. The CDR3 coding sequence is TGTGCCAGCAGCCCAGAGGGGGCGATTAAGCAGTTCTTC.

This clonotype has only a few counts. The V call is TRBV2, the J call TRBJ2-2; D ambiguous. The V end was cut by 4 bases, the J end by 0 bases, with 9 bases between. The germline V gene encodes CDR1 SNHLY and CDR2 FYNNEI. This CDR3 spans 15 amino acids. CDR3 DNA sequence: TGTGCCAGCAGTGGTCTGTTCGCGAACACCGGGGAGCTGTTTTTT. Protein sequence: CASSGLFANTGELFF.

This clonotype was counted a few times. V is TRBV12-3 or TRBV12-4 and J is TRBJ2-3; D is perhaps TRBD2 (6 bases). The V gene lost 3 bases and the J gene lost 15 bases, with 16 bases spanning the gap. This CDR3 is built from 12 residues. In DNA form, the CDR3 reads TGTGCCAGCAGTTTTATTCGGGAGTGCCCATATTTT. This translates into CASSFIRECPYF.

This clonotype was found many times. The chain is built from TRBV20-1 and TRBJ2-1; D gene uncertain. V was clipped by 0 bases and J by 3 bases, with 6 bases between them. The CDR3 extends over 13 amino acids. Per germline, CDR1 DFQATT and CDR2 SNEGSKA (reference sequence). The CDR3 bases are TGCAGTGCTAGAGATTCCGGCTACAATGAGCAGTTCTTC. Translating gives CSARDSGYNEQFF.